Presented here are 22 T cell receptor beta chains from one specimen sequenced in a study of T-cell memory formation after mild COVID-19. Each CDR3 protein is one row after TCRdb ran MiXCR on the 5' RACE reads. There are around 500,000 distinct CDR3 sequences in the sample; 15% to 20% occur only once, and about 12% lies in the top ten. The sample was PBMCs or a T cell subset sorted from them (not recorded which). All receptors derive from an adult woman who had mild COVID-19 (a few samples of this study predate the infection). Cell type and time point are not known.

This chain links TRBV20-1 with TRBJ2-7; possibly TRBD2 for D (5 bases). In germline, CDR1 is DFQATT, CDR2 SNEGSKA (reference sequence). The CDR3 spans 14 residues. Trimming removed 0 bases from V and 5 bases from J, with 14 bases in between. In nucleotides, the CDR3 is TGCAGTGCTAGAGATCCACGGGGTAGCGACGAGCAGTACTTC. Its translation is CSARDPRGSDEQYF.

The rearrangement joins TRBV7-9 to TRBJ2-7, with a possible D match to TRBD1 (6 bases). This CDR3 spans 16 amino acids. Germline CDR1 reads SEHNR; CDR2 reads FQNEAQ (reference sequence). V was trimmed by 5 bases and J by 0 bases, leaving 17 bases between them. CDR3 in amino acids: CASSPRGTTDSYEQYF. The CDR3 DNA follows: TGTGCCAGCAGCCCCAGAGGGACAACCGACTCCTACGAGCAGTACTTC.

CDR3 loop: CASSLSGEVDYGYTF. The DNA of the CDR3 is TGTGCCAGCAGCTTATCCGGGGAGGTGGACTATGGCTACACCTTC. The chain combines TRBV7-9 with TRBJ1-2; D call uncertain. The CDR3 runs 15 residues. Germline V gene sequence: CDR1 SEHNR, CDR2 FQNEAQ (reference sequence). V was trimmed by 2 bases and J by 3 bases, leaving 13 bases between them.

This clonotype has only a few counts. The chain combines TRBV7-9 with TRBJ1-2; the D is unclear. The germline V gene has CDR1 SEHNR and CDR2 FQNEAQ (reference sequence). There are 14 residues in the CDR3. The V end lost 5 bases, the J end lost 5 bases, and 15 bases lay between the germline ends. CDR3 loop: CASSAGVHTYGYTF. In DNA form, the CDR3 reads TGTGCCAGCAGCGCCGGTGTTCATACTTATGGCTACACCTTC. The full variable domain, in which reference TRBV7-9 and TRBJ1-2 provide the parts outside the CDR3, is DTGVSQNPRHKITKRGQNVTFRCDPISEHNRLYWYRQTLGQGPEFLTYFQNEAQLEKSRLLSDRFSAERPKGSFSTLEIQRTEQGDSAMYLCASSAGVHTYGYTFGSGTRLTVV.

In its sample, this clonotype was seen many times. The chain is built from TRBV27 and TRBJ2-7; 9 nucleotides match TRBD2. Looked up from germline, CDR1 is MNHEY and CDR2 is SMNVEV (reference sequence). The CDR3 sequence is 14 residues long. The junction had 6 bases not matched to a gene; V was cut back by 8 bases and J by 1 base. The CDR3 DNA is TGTGCCAGCGGAAGGACTAGCGTTTCCTACGAGCAGTACTTC. The encoded protein is CASGRTSVSYEQYF.

This chain links TRBV2 with TRBJ2-6, with no clear D. Trimming shortened V by 4 bases and J by 1 base, and 5 bases separated the two germline ends. The CDR3 is 14 amino acids. The germline gives CDR1 SNHLY, CDR2 FYNNEI. The CDR3 protein is CASSARSGANVLTF. CDR3 nucleotide sequence: TGTGCCAGCAGTGCCAGGTCTGGGGCCAACGTCCTGACTTTC.

CDR3 sequence reads: CASSIAQTTDTQYF. As DNA, the CDR3 is TGTGCCAGTAGTATAGCTCAGACTACAGATACGCAGTATTTT. This rearrangement joins TRBV19 to TRBJ2-3; D uncertain. CDR1 is LNHDA and CDR2 is SQIVND in the germline V gene (reference sequence). V lost 1 base and J 3 bases, leaving 8 bases between the germline ends. The CDR3 is 14 amino acids.

The table lists this clonotype with a few counts. This chain uses TRBV7-2 with TRBJ1-2, with D perhaps matching TRBD1 (6 bases). V gave up 1 base and J gave up 7 bases, with 13 bases separating them. The CDR3 loop spans 14 amino acids. Germline assignment: CDR1 SGHTA and CDR2 FQGNSA. CDR3 nucleotides: TGTGCCAGCAGCTTAGTGATGGGGGCAGGTGGCTACACCTTC. It codes for CASSLVMGAGGYTF. The entire variable domain, with the rest obtained from reference TRBV7-2 and TRBJ1-2, is as follows: GAGVSQSPSNKVTEKGKDVELRCDPISGHTALYWYRQSLGQGLEFLIYFQGNSAPDKSGLPSDRFSAERTGGSVSTLTIQRTQQEDSAVYLCASSLVMGAGGYTFGSGTRLTVV.

This clonotype was seen a handful of times. This chain uses TRBV4-2 with TRBJ2-7; TRBD2 matches at 7 bases. V lost 4 bases, J lost 3 bases, and 9 bases stayed unmatched. This CDR3 has 15 amino acids. Germline assignment: CDR1 LGHNA and CDR2 YNFKEQ. CDR3 amino acids: CASSPIAGSDYEQYF. The CDR3 DNA follows: TGTGCCAGCAGCCCCATAGCGGGTTCTGACTACGAGCAGTACTTC.

This clonotype was seen a handful of times. This chain links TRBV5-1 with TRBJ1-2; tentatively, D is TRBD1 (5 bases). Trimming cost V 0 bases and J 3 bases, with 15 bases left between them. The germline V gene has CDR1 SGHRS and CDR2 YFSETQ. The CDR3 loop spans 16 amino acids. The CDR3 DNA sequence: TGCGCCAGCAGCTTGGCCTGGGGGGGAAACTACTATGGCTACACCTTC. Translated: CASSLAWGGNYYGYTF.

This clonotype occurred a few times. The chain carries TRBV12-3 or TRBV12-4 and TRBJ2-3; 10 bases agree with TRBD2. The CDR3 runs to 16 residues. Unmatched junction bases numbered 8, after V lost 4 bases and J lost 4 bases. The CDR3 protein is CASSSLAGAGSDTQYF. For the CDR3, the DNA is TGTGCCAGCAGTTCTCTAGCGGGAGCGGGGTCAGATACGCAGTATTTT.

CDR3 amino acids: CASSLRDRPGEQYF. The DNA of the CDR3 is TGTGCCAGCAGCCTCCGGGACAGGCCTGGCGAGCAGTACTTC. V is TRBV7-8 and J is TRBJ2-7; the match to TRBD1 covers 8 bases. V trimming: 5 bases; J trimming: 6 bases; junction bases outside the gene matches: 9. The germline gives CDR1 SGHVS, CDR2 FQNEAQ. The CDR3 loop spans 14 amino acids.

The chain combines TRBV19 with TRBJ2-7; no clear D gene. Germline V CDR1 and CDR2: LNHDA, SQIVND (reference sequence). The CDR3 runs to 12 residues. V was pared by 7 bases and J by 2 bases, with 9 bases between. Here the CDR3 DNA reads TGTGCCAGTACCCTTCCGCCCTACGAGCAGTACTTC. The encoded protein is CASTLPPYEQYF.

This clonotype was picked up a small number of times. This sequence joins TRBV7-2 and TRBJ2-3; either TRBD1 or TRBD2 may fit D (6 bases each). The germline CDR1 and CDR2 sequences are SGHTA and FQGNSA. The V end lost 3 bases, the J end lost 5 bases, and 12 bases lay between the germline ends. The CDR3 runs to 14 residues. The CDR3 region is CASSFIKGGDTQYF. The CDR3 nucleotides are TGTGCCAGCAGCTTTATAAAGGGGGGAGATACGCAGTATTTT.

Only a few counts were recorded for this clonotype. The chain links TRBV25-1 to TRBJ2-3; 10 positions agree with TRBD2. J was trimmed by 4 bases and V by 7 bases; bases with no gene match: 8. Per the germline V gene, CDR1 is MGHDK and CDR2 is SYGVNS. The CDR3 totals 15 residues. The CDR3 is CASKGLAGEADTQYF. As DNA, the CDR3 is TGTGCCAGCAAGGGGCTAGCGGGAGAGGCAGATACGCAGTATTTT.

The chain recombines TRBV30 with TRBJ2-5, with 9 bases identical to TRBD1. CDR1 GTSNPN and CDR2 SVGIG come from the germline V gene (reference sequence). This CDR3 comprises 14 residues. Trimming removed 2 bases from V and 2 bases from J; junction bases left unmatched: 3. The CDR3 DNA is TGTGCCTGGAGTCCCGACAGGGGGCAAGAGACCCAGTACTTC. Translating it yields CAWSPDRGQETQYF.

The sample holds many counts of this clonotype. The chain couples TRBV5-1 to TRBJ2-5; 7 bases align to TRBD1. Germline CDR1 SGHRS, CDR2 YFSETQ. The CDR3 length is 15 residues. V lost 0 bases, J lost 4 bases, and 6 bases stayed unmatched. The DNA of the CDR3 is TGCGCCAGCAGCTTGGGGGACAGAGGTTTAGAGACCCAGTACTTC. This encodes CASSLGDRGLETQYF.

This clonotype has only a few counts. V and J are TRBV20-1 and TRBJ2-7; 9 bases are shared with TRBD1. Looked up from germline, CDR1 is DFQATT and CDR2 is SNEGSKA (reference sequence). This CDR3 is built from 15 residues. After removal of 2 bases from V and 3 bases from J, the junction contained 8 bases not matched to a gene. The CDR3 is CSARTDRGTFYEQYF. In DNA form, the CDR3 reads TGCAGTGCTAGAACCGACAGGGGGACCTTCTACGAGCAGTACTTC.

This sequence joins TRBV7-2 and TRBJ1-2; 9 bases align to TRBD1. The V and J ends lost 5 bases and 4 bases, in that order; junction bases with no gene match: 8. The CDR3 has 15 residues. CDR1 is SGHTA, CDR2 FQGNSA, per germline. CDR3 residues: CASSLRDRVLYGYTF. CDR3 sequence (DNA): TGTGCCAGCAGCCTCCGGGACAGGGTTCTCTATGGCTACACCTTC.

V usage is TRBV5-1 and J usage is TRBJ1-2; 10 bases match TRBD1. The length of the CDR3 is 14 residues. After removal of 3 bases from V and 3 bases from J, the junction contained 2 bases not matched to a gene. CDR1 SGHRS and CDR2 YFSETQ come from the germline V gene. This chain's CDR3 is CASSWTGGDYGYTF. CDR3 coding DNA: TGCGCCAGCAGCTGGACAGGGGGAGACTATGGCTACACCTTC.

This clonotype was observed a handful of times. The DNA for the CDR3 is TGCAGTGCTAGACAGGGCTTAAGAACAGATACGCAGTATTTT. Its translation is CSARQGLRTDTQYF. The chain combines TRBV20-1 with TRBJ2-3; tentatively, D is TRBD1 (5 bases). Trimming removed 2 bases from V and 3 bases from J, with 12 bases in between. Looked up from germline, CDR1 is DFQATT and CDR2 is SNEGSKA (reference sequence). The CDR3 is 14 amino acids.

This clonotype has just a few counts. The V and J genes are TRBV7-9 and TRBJ1-5; D is unresolved. Germline V gene sequence: CDR1 SEHNR, CDR2 FQNEAQ (reference sequence). The CDR3 is 14 amino acids. Trimming left V 2 bases short and J 0 bases short, with 5 bases between. The CDR3 is CASSLYDSNQPQHF. The CDR3 DNA sequence: TGTGCCAGCAGCTTATATGATAGCAATCAGCCCCAGCATTTT.